This T cell receptor (beta chain) was identified in a study of blood T cell repertoires in COVID-19. Study details: PBMCs, B-cell-depleted T cells, or T cells were the source of the cDNA or gDNA that made up the material.

Germline V gene data show CDR1 as SGHAT and CDR2 as FQNNGV. CDR3 length: 15 amino acids. V dropped 0 bases and J dropped 4 bases, with 10 bases sitting between them. Assay: immunoSEQ multiplex PCR; the TCRdb copy retains only in-frame clones and omits some. The repertoire holds about 100,000 clones, with about 76% as singletons. The chain carries TRBV11-2 and TRBJ2-1; the D gene is possibly TRBD2 (6 bases). The sample comprised peripheral blood. The sequence came from a human donor in a cohort sampled during active COVID-19. CDR3 amino acids: CASSLDSSEYNEQFF. CDR3 nucleotides: TGTGCCAGCAGCTTAGATTCTAGCGAGTACAATGAGCAGTTCTTC.